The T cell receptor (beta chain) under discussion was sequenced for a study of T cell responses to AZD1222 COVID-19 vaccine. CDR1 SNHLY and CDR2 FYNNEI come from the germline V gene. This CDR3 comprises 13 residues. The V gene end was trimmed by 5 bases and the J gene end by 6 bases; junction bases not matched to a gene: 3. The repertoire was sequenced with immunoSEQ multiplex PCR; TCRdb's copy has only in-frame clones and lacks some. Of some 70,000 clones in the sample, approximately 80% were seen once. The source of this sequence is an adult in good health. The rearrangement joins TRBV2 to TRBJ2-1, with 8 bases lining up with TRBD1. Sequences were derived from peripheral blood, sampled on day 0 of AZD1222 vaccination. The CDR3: CASSPGQGNEQFF. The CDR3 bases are TGTGCCAGCAGTCCTGGACAGGGCAATGAGCAGTTCTTC.